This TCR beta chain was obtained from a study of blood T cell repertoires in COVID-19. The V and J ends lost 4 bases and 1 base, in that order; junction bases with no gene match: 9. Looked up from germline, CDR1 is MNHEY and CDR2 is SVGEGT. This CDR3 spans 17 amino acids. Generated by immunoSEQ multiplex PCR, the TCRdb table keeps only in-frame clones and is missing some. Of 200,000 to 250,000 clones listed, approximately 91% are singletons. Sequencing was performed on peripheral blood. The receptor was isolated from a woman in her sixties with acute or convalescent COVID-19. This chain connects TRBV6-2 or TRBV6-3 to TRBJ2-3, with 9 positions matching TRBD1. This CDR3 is CASSWTGVSIGTDTQYF. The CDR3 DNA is TGTGCCAGCAGTTGGACAGGGGTATCGATCGGCACAGATACGCAGTATTTT.